The 10 T cell receptor beta chains reported below all come from one sample, sequenced in a study of Ad26.COV2.S vaccination and SARS-CoV-2 variants. Described treatment: roughly 20 received Ad26.COV2.S at low or high dose, single or two shots; roughly 5 received placebo; per-sample allocation not given. Day 63 after the first injection of vaccine or placebo was the sampling time. Repertoires were generated with immunoSEQ multiplex PCR, while TCRdb's copy carries only in-frame clones and drops some. The table has about 350,000 clones, 75% to 90% seen once. Specimen: peripheral blood, collected in a trial of Ad26.COV2.S vaccine versus placebo. The receptors here all came from a person aged 18-60 years who received the Ad26.COV2.S COVID-19 vaccine or a placebo.

The V gene is TRBV5-6, the J gene TRBJ1-4, with D uncertain. V was clipped by 2 bases and J by 6 bases, with 8 bases between them. The V gene's germline CDR1 is SGHDT and CDR2 YYEEEE. The CDR3 is made up of 13 amino acids. CDR3 sequence: CASSFPGDEKLFF. CDR3 DNA: TGTGCCAGCAGCTTTCCCGGGGATGAAAAACTGTTTTTT. The full variable domain, in which reference TRBV5-6 and TRBJ1-4 provide the parts outside the CDR3, is DAGVTQSPTHLIKTRGQQVTLRCSPKSGHDTVSWYQQALGQGPQFIFQYYEEEERQRGNFPDRFSGHQFPNYSSELNVNALLLGDSALYLCASSFPGDEKLFFGSGTQLSVL.

The V gene is TRBV7-9, the J gene TRBJ2-7; TRBD2 matches at 10 bases. Per the germline V gene, CDR1 is SEHNR and CDR2 is FQNEAQ (reference sequence). Trimming took 1 base from V and 5 from J; bases not matched to a gene: 5. This CDR3 comprises 15 residues. In nucleotides, the CDR3 is TGTGCCAGCAGCTTAGATAGCGGGGGGCAAAACGAGCAGTACTTC. Encoded protein: CASSLDSGGQNEQYF.

V gene TRBV2 combines with J gene TRBJ2-1; D may be TRBD2 (6 bases). Germline V gene sequence: CDR1 SNHLY, CDR2 FYNNEI. Between the trimmed V and J ends, which lost 8 bases and 0 bases, there was a span of 11 bases. CDR3 size: 14 residues. The CDR3 spells CASGGMSSYNEQFF. DNA of the CDR3: TGTGCCAGCGGAGGGATGAGCTCCTACAATGAGCAGTTCTTC.

V and J are TRBV28 and TRBJ1-1; D not resolved. Germline V CDR1 and CDR2: MDHEN, SYDVKM. This CDR3 spans 15 amino acids. V lost 7 bases and J 2 bases, leaving 17 bases between the germline ends. The CDR3 loop is CASKWAGPVNTEAFF. Here the CDR3 DNA reads TGTGCCAGCAAATGGGCAGGCCCCGTTAACACTGAAGCTTTCTTT.

The chain carries TRBV4-3 and TRBJ2-7, with no clear D. The V and J ends lost 0 bases and 2 bases respectively, with 5 bases between them. This CDR3 has 13 residues. CDR1 LGHNA and CDR2 YSLEER come from the germline V gene. The CDR3 DNA sequence: TGCGCCAGCAGCCAAGAGTTGACCTACGAGCAGTACTTC. Protein product: CASSQELTYEQYF.

This clone was detected a few times. The chain couples TRBV3-1 (or the pseudogene TRBV3-2) to TRBJ1-2; 7 bases are a match to TRBD1. The length of the CDR3 is 14 residues. V gave up 4 bases and J gave up 8 bases; unmatched junction bases: 10. The V gene's germline CDR1 is LGHDT and CDR2 YNNKEL (reference sequence). The chain's CDR3 is CASSRGTGTDGYTF. CDR3 coding DNA: TGTGCCAGCAGCCGAGGAACCGGGACAGACGGCTACACCTTC.

The chain employs TRBV4-3 and TRBJ2-7, with D perhaps matching TRBD2 (6 bases). Germline CDR1 is LGHNA and CDR2 is YSLEER. Between the trimmed V and J ends, which lost 4 bases and 0 bases, there was a span of 16 bases. There are 16 residues in the CDR3. The CDR3 region is CASSRSAGSSSYEQYF. CDR3 nucleotide sequence: TGCGCCAGCAGCCGGTCGGCGGGGTCGAGCTCCTACGAGCAGTACTTC.

V usage is TRBV28 and J usage is TRBJ2-7; the D gene is possibly TRBD2 (5 bases). The CDR3 covers 13 residues. Germline V gene sequence: CDR1 MDHEN, CDR2 SYDVKM. Trimming stripped 4 bases from V and 3 bases from J, with 10 bases between. The CDR3 spells CASSSGLIYEQYF. The CDR3, as DNA: TGTGCCAGCAGTTCCGGACTCATCTACGAGCAGTACTTC.

This clone occurred once. The rearrangement joins TRBV2 to TRBJ2-7, with 11 bases identical to TRBD1. The CDR3 is 14 amino acids. CDR1 is SNHLY, CDR2 FYNNEI, per germline. After removal of 5 bases from V and 3 bases from J, the junction contained 3 bases not matched to a gene. The CDR3 here is CASSPGTGGYEQYF. The CDR3 DNA follows: TGTGCCAGCAGTCCCGGGACAGGGGGCTACGAGCAGTACTTC.

This clone was seen a single time. V and J are TRBV11-2 and TRBJ1-2; D may be TRBD1 (6 bases). V was pared by 2 bases and J by 5 bases, with 15 bases between. Germline-derived CDR1 and CDR2 are SGHAT and FQNNGV. The CDR3 runs to 15 residues. The chain's CDR3 is CASSLNLGTLYGYTF. The CDR3 DNA sequence: TGTGCCAGCAGCTTAAATCTCGGGACACTATATGGCTACACCTTC. Variable domain in full (rest from reference TRBV11-2 and TRBJ1-2): EAGVAQSPRYKIIEKRQSVAFWCNPISGHATLYWYQQILGQGPKLLIQFQNNGVVDDSQLPKDRFSAERLKGVDSTLKIQPAKLEDSAVYLCASSLNLGTLYGYTFGSGTRLTVV.